This T cell receptor beta chain came from a study of T cell clonality in common variable immunodeficiency. Findings and caveats of the study: Fewer deletions and N-nucleotide insertions were reportedly seen in common variable immunodeficiency TCR beta sequences. Shared TCRbeta clones were fewer between CVID subjects than controls.

The assay was immunoSEQ multiplex PCR, and TCRdb's table has in-frame clones only and misses some. Recorded here are some 40,000 clones, none singletons. The CDR3 length is 16 residues. Germline lookup yields CDR1 SGHVS and CDR2 FQNEAQ. V dropped 7 bases and J dropped 7; count of bases not matched to a gene: 13. Details on this clone: Its antigen is not identified. The CDR3 goes on 3 residues after the read ends, and that part is filled in from the germline J gene.

The TCR originated in a person between 18 and 75 years old in good health. V usage is TRBV7-8 and J usage is TRBJ1-5, with 10 bases lining up with TRBD1. Sequencing input: peripheral blood mononuclear cells. The covered CDR3 bases are TGTGCCAGCACGAACCGACAGGGGGCTCGGGCCCAGCCC. It is translated as CASTNRQGARAQP. The entire CDR3 protein reads CASTNRQGARAQPQHF. Drawing the rest from reference TRBV7-8 and TRBJ1-5, the complete variable domain is GAGVSQSPRYKVAKRGQDVALRCDPISGHVSLFWYQQALGQGPEFLTYFQNEAQLDKSGLPSDRFFAERPEGSVSTLKIQRTQQEDSAVYLCASTNRQGARAQPQHFGDGTRLSIL.